This T cell receptor (beta chain) was profiled in a study of T cell responses to AZD1222 COVID-19 vaccine. Study in general: Some second doses came at about 4 weeks and others at about 12 weeks; these were pooled. Study-wide findings and caveats: Unmutated variant regions reportedly attract nearly half of all spike-specific TCRs. Across the whole spike, CD4 TCRs peaked at regions 160-218 and 743-854. Among the donors, most were white British and more were female, and clonal diversity was possibly underestimated.

With regard to this clone: As yet, its antigen is unknown.

TCRdb keeps only in-frame clones here, not all; method: immunoSEQ multiplex PCR. This table has some 88,000 clones, under 95% appearing once. CDR3 size: 18 residues. Germline V gene lookup returns CDR1 LGHNA and CDR2 YSLEER. V gave up 0 bases and J gave up 1 base; unmatched junction bases: 8. The chain carries TRBV4-3 and TRBJ2-1, with 8 bases lining up with TRBD2. The receptor was derived from an adult in good health. Specimen: peripheral blood, collected on day 0 of AZD1222 vaccination. CDR3 protein: CASSQDFDAGGSYNEQFF. The CDR3 coding sequence is TGCGCCAGCAGCCAAGATTTTGACGCGGGAGGTTCCTACAATGAGCAGTTCTTC.